This passage covers 17 T cell receptor beta chains from one sample sequenced in a study of blood T cell repertoires in COVID-19. Data came from immunoSEQ multiplex PCR; TCRdb stores just in-frame clones and leaves some out. The table lists approximately 74,000 clones, 60% to 85% of them singletons. Sequenced sample: peripheral blood. The source is a man aged 55-75 years with acute or convalescent COVID-19.

This chain connects TRBV12-3 or TRBV12-4 to TRBJ2-5; no firm D call. The CDR3 covers 12 residues. Trimming shortened V by 4 bases and J by 8 bases, and 11 bases separated the two germline ends. This CDR3 reads CASSSLVVTQYF. CDR3 in DNA: TGTGCCAGCAGTTCATTAGTGGTAACCCAGTACTTC.

The genes are TRBV24-1 and TRBJ1-5; D might be TRBD1 (5 bases). The V gene's germline CDR1 is KGHDR and CDR2 SFDVKD. Trimming took off 2 bases at V and 3 bases at J, with 10 bases between the two ends. The CDR3 contains 15 residues. CDR3 in DNA: TGTGCCACCAGTGATTCTGGGGCCTTCAATCAGCCCCAGCATTTT. It specifies CATSDSGAFNQPQHF.

The rearrangement uses TRBV24-1 and TRBJ2-1, with TRBD1 identical over 8 bases. The ends lost 4 bases at V and 5 bases at J; junction bases unmatched: 6. The CDR3 is 15 amino acids. Germline CDR1 and CDR2: KGHDR and SFDVKD. This CDR3 reads CATSDRDRPHNEQFF. The CDR3 DNA reads TGTGCCACCAGTGACCGGGACAGGCCACACAATGAGCAGTTCTTC.

This rearrangement joins TRBV5-5 to TRBJ1-4; 8 bases map to TRBD1. V lost 0 bases, J lost 8 bases, and 12 bases stayed unmatched. CDR1 SGHKS and CDR2 YYEKEE come from the germline V gene (reference sequence). CDR3 length: 17 residues. The CDR3 is CASSLDGQGALGEKLFF. CDR3 sequence (DNA): TGTGCCAGCAGCTTGGATGGTCAGGGGGCCCTCGGGGAAAAACTGTTTTTT. Full variable domain (remainder filled in from reference TRBV5-5 and TRBJ1-4): DAGVTQSPTHLIKTRGQQVTLRCSPISGHKSVSWYQQVLGQGPQFIFQYYEKEERGRGNFPDRFSARQFPNYSSELNVNALLLGDSALYLCASSLDGQGALGEKLFFGSGTQLSVL.

The chain recombines TRBV12-3 or TRBV12-4 with TRBJ1-2; 9 bases align to TRBD1. Germline trimming cut 8 bases from V and 8 bases from J; bases unmatched to any gene: 9. This CDR3 spans 13 amino acids. CDR3 in amino acids: CASWPGQGGGYTF. The CDR3 DNA reads as TGTGCCAGCTGGCCGGGACAGGGAGGCGGCTACACCTTC.

This clone turned up a few times. As DNA, the CDR3 is TGCGCCAGCAGCCACTCAGGGGGCGGGACTGAAGCTTTCTTT. It encodes CASSHSGGGTEAFF. The genes are TRBV4-1 and TRBJ1-1, with 8 bases that match TRBD1. Germline V gene data show CDR1 as MGHRA and CDR2 as YSYEKL. The CDR3 runs to 14 residues. J was trimmed by 5 bases and V by 3 bases; bases with no gene match: 5.

CDR3 DNA: TGCGCCAGCAGCCAAGATTATGGGAGGGAGGGTCAGCCCCAGCATTTT. The encoded protein is CASSQDYGREGQPQHF. J is TRBJ1-5 and V is TRBV4-3; no reliable D call. CDR3 size: 16 residues. Germline lookup yields CDR1 LGHNA and CDR2 YSLEER. With 0 bases removed from V and 6 bases from J, the gap between germline ends came to 15 bases.

The chain has TRBV5-1 and TRBJ1-4, with 8 bases matching TRBD1. CDR1 SGHRS and CDR2 YFSETQ come from the germline V gene. This CDR3 is 16 amino acids long. V lost 0 bases and J lost 8; bases outside the gene matches: 9. The CDR3 protein is CASSLAVGQGGEKLFF. The CDR3 nucleotides are TGCGCCAGCAGCTTGGCCGTAGGACAGGGAGGGGAAAAACTGTTTTTT.

Notes on this clone: Other DNA sequences in this sample translate to the same CDR3. The chain carries TRBV27 and TRBJ1-1; no definite D call. This CDR3 comprises 12 residues. V was pared by 5 bases and J by 3 bases, with 7 bases between. Germline CDR1 and CDR2: MNHEY and SMNVEV (reference sequence). Here the CDR3 DNA reads TGTGCCAGCAGTACAAGATACACTGAAGCTTTCTTT. Amino acid sequence: CASSTRYTEAFF.

The chain couples TRBV5-8 to TRBJ2-1; 15 bases are shared with TRBD2. CDR1 is SGHTS, CDR2 YDEGEE, per germline. Trimming took 4 bases from V and 9 from J; bases not matched to a gene: 5. The length of the CDR3 is 15 residues. CDR3 region: CASSNGLAGGSEQFF. In nucleotides, the CDR3 is TGTGCCAGCAGCAACGGACTAGCGGGGGGGAGTGAGCAGTTCTTC.

This clone occurred once. The chain is built from TRBV6-5 and TRBJ1-1; D not resolved. The CDR3 has 13 amino acids. V lost 4 bases to trimming and J lost 1 base, with 7 bases between them. The V gene's germline CDR1 is MNHEY and CDR2 SVGAGI. The DNA of the CDR3 is TGTGCCAGCAGTTTACACAGGAACACTGAAGCTTTCTTT. Its protein product is CASSLHRNTEAFF.

This chain joins TRBV4-1 and TRBJ2-7; possibly TRBD2 for D (6 bases). Germline values: CDR1 MGHRA, CDR2 YSYEKL. V lost 1 base, J lost 12 bases, and 19 bases lay in between. This CDR3 is 14 amino acids long. The CDR3 loop reads CASSQVKISGTGYF. CDR3 nucleotide sequence: TGCGCCAGCAGCCAAGTTAAGATTAGCGGTACTGGGTACTTC.

This chain uses TRBV4-2 with TRBJ2-7; D gene ambiguous. This CDR3 contains 13 residues. Trimming took 2 bases from V and 6 from J, leaving 11 bases between them. Looked up from germline, CDR1 is LGHNA and CDR2 is YNFKEQ. The DNA for the CDR3 is TGTGCCAGCAGCCAAACTGGGCTCTTCGAGCAGTACTTC. Translated, it gives CASSQTGLFEQYF.

This clone was seen only once. This rearrangement joins TRBV29-1 to TRBJ2-2, with D perhaps assigned TRBD1 or TRBD2 (5 bases each). The CDR3 is made up of 12 amino acids. Trimming cost V 7 bases and J 6 bases, with 12 bases left between them. The germline CDR1 and CDR2 sequences are SQVTM and ANQGSEA. The DNA for the CDR3 is TGCAGCGGGGGGTATATTGCCGGGGAGCTGTTTTTT. This gives the protein CSGGYIAGELFF.

This chain uses TRBV7-6 with TRBJ2-2, with TRBD2 as a possible D gene (6 bases). The CDR3 consists of 15 residues. V lost 5 bases, J lost 3 bases, and 13 bases lay in between. In germline, CDR1 is SGHVS, CDR2 FNYEAQ. CDR3 nucleotide sequence: TGTGCCAGCAGCCCTCGGACTACACACACCGGGGAGCTGTTTTTT. Translation gives CASSPRTTHTGELFF.

The chain employs TRBV5-1 and TRBJ1-2; 7 bases map to TRBD1. V shed 3 bases, J shed 6 bases, and the junction held 11 bases outside the gene matches. The CDR3 has 15 residues. Germline V gene data show CDR1 as SGHRS and CDR2 as YFSETQ. CDR3 sequence: CASSSQTRGEDGYTF. CDR3 sequence (DNA): TGCGCCAGCAGCTCCCAGACCAGGGGGGAGGATGGCTACACCTTC.

The V gene is TRBV30, the J gene TRBJ1-5; no firm D call. Looked up from germline, CDR1 is GTSNPN and CDR2 is SVGIG (reference sequence). The CDR3 contains 13 residues. Trimming shortened V by 0 bases and J by 6 bases, and 9 bases separated the two germline ends. For the CDR3, the DNA is TGTGCCTGGAGTGTAGACGGGGTTCAGCCCCAGCATTTT. This sequence encodes CAWSVDGVQPQHF.